These 7 T cell receptor beta chains came from one sample sequenced in a study of CD8 T cells in ankylosing spondylitis. From the 5' RACE reads, TCRdb called clonotypes with MiXCR, one entry per CDR3 protein. The data contain about 130,000 distinct CDR3 sequences, 9.3% of them singletons. The sample consisted of blood, either unsorted or a sorted T cell fraction (not recorded which). The receptors here all came from a male donor with ankylosing spondylitis or in good health (not recorded which).

This rearrangement joins TRBV11-2 to TRBJ2-2; 8 nucleotides line up with TRBD2. The V and J ends lost 0 bases and 1 base, in that order; junction bases with no gene match: 1. The CDR3 extends over 16 amino acids. Germline CDR1 SGHAT, CDR2 FQNNGV. Here the CDR3 DNA reads TGTGCCAGCAGCTTAGAACTAGCGGAGAACACCGGGGAGCTGTTTTTT. Translating gives CASSLELAENTGELFF.

V usage is TRBV5-1 and J usage is TRBJ2-7; TRBD1 might be the D (6 bases). The ends were cut back, 4 bases at V and 2 bases at J, with 16 bases in the middle. The CDR3 is made up of 15 amino acids. CDR1 and CDR2 (germline): SGHRS, YFSETQ. DNA for the CDR3: TGCGCCAGCAGCCCAGGTGGACAGTTGGCCTACGAGCAGTACTTC. Protein sequence: CASSPGGQLAYEQYF.

As concerns this clonotype: Just one base apart from a much larger clone, this may be a read error. The rearrangement links TRBV12-3 or TRBV12-4 to TRBJ2-4, with 7 bases that match TRBD2. The CDR3 contains 18 residues. The CDR3 is CTSSLVLAGILTKNIQYF. CDR3 in DNA: TGTACCAGCAGTTTGGTGTTAGCGGGCATCCTTACCAAAAACATTCAGTACTTC.

This clonotype was seen only a few times. CDR3 amino acids: CASSLQGTNTEAFF. CDR3 DNA sequence: TGTGCCAGCAGTCTTCAGGGGACCAACACTGAAGCTTTCTTT. The chain joins TRBV7-2 to TRBJ1-1; TRBD1 is a possible D gene (6 bases). This CDR3 comprises 14 residues. The germline gives CDR1 SGHTA, CDR2 FQGNSA. The V end was cut by 6 bases, the J end by 2 bases, with 13 bases between.

This clonotype was seen repeatedly, ten times or more. The CDR3 spells CSARDLTSGAYNEQFF. The CDR3 nucleotides read TGCAGTGCTAGAGACCTGACTAGCGGGGCATACAATGAGCAGTTCTTC. This chain uses TRBV20-1 with TRBJ2-1, with 11 bases matching TRBD2. Trimming removed 0 bases from V and 4 bases from J; junction bases left unmatched: 5. Germline V CDR1 and CDR2: DFQATT, SNEGSKA (reference sequence). There are 16 residues in the CDR3.

This clonotype occurred many times. The chain uses TRBV7-2 and TRBJ2-1; D remains ambiguous. The CDR3 spans 15 residues. CDR1 is SGHTA and CDR2 is FQGNSA in the germline V gene. Trimming cost V 5 bases and J 7 bases, with 18 bases left between them. The CDR3, as DNA: TGTGCCAGCAGCCCCAGATCGAGCGCTGGGAATGAGCAGTTCTTC. Its translation: CASSPRSSAGNEQFF.

In this sample, this clonotype turned up a few times. The chain joins TRBV6-1 to TRBJ1-2, with 8 bases matching TRBD1. V lost 8 bases to trimming and J lost 4 bases; unmatched junction nucleotides: 6. The V gene's germline CDR1 is MNHNS and CDR2 SASEGT. This CDR3 region has 13 residues. CDR3 region: CASGPGGSYGYTF. CDR3 nucleotide sequence: TGTGCCAGCGGGCCAGGGGGCAGCTATGGCTACACCTTC.